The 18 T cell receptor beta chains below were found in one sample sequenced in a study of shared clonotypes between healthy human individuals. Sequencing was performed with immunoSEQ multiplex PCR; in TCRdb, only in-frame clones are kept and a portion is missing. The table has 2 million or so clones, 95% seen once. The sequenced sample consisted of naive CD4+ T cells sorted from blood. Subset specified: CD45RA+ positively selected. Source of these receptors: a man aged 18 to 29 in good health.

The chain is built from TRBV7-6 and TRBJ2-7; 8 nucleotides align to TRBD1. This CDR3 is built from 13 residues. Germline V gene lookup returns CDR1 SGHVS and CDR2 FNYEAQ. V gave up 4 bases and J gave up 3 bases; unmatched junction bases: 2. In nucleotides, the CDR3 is TGTGCCAGCAGCTCACAGGGGGTCTACGAGCAGTACTTC. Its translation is CASSSQGVYEQYF.

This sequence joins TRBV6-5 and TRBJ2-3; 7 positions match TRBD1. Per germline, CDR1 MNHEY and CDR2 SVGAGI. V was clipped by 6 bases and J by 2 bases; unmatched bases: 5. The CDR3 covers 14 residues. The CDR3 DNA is TGTGCCAGCAGACTCGGACAGGTCACAGATACGCAGTATTTT. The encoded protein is CASRLGQVTDTQYF.

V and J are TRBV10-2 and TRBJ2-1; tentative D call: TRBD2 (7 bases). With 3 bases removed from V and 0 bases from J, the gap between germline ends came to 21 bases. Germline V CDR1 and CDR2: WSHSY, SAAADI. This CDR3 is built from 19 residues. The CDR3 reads CASSDLLDKGGGSYNEQFF. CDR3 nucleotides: TGCGCCAGCAGTGACCTTTTAGACAAGGGAGGGGGCTCCTACAATGAGCAGTTCTTC.

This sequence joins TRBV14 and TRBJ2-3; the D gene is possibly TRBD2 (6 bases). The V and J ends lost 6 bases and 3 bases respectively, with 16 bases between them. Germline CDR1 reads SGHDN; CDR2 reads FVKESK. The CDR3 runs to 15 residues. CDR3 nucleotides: TGTGCCAGCAGGAGAGCGGGTGGGAGGACAGATACGCAGTATTTT. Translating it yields CASRRAGGRTDTQYF.

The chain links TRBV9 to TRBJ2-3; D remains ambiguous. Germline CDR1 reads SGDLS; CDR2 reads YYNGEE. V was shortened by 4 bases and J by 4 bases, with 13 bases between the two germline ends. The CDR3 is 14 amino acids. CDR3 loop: CASSRKGASDTQYF. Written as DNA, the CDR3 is TGTGCCAGCAGCAGGAAGGGTGCGTCAGATACGCAGTATTTT.

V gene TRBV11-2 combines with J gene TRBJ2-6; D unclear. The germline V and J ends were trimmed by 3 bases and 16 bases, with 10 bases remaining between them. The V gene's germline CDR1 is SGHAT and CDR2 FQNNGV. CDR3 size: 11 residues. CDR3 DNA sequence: TGTGCCAGCAGCTTTGGACGAGCTCTGACTTTC. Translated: CASSFGRALTF.

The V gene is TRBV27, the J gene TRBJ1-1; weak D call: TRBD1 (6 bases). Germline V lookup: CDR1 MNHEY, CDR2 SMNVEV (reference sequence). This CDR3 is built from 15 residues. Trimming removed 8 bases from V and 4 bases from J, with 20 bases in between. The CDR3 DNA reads TGTGCCAGCCGCTCTCAGGGGAGGCTAGGCACTGAAGCTTTCTTT. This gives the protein CASRSQGRLGTEAFF.

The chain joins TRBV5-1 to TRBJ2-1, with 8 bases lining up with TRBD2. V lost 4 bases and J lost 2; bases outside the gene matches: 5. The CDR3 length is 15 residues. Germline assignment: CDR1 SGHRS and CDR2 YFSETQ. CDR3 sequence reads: CASSISGEPYNEQFF. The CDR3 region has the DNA TGCGCCAGCAGCATTAGCGGGGAGCCCTACAATGAGCAGTTCTTC.

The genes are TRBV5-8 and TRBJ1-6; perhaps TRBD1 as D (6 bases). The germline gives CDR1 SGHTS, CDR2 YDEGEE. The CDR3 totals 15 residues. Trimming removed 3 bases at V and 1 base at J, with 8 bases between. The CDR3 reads CASSSTGSYNSPLHF. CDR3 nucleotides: TGTGCCAGCAGCTCGACAGGTTCCTATAATTCACCCCTCCACTTT.

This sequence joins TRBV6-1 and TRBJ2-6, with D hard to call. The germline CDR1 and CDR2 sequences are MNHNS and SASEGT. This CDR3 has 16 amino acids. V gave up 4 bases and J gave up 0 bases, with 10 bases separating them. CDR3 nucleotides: TGTGCCAGCAGTGGACGACTGCCCTCTGGGGCCAACGTCCTGACTTTC. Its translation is CASSGRLPSGANVLTF.

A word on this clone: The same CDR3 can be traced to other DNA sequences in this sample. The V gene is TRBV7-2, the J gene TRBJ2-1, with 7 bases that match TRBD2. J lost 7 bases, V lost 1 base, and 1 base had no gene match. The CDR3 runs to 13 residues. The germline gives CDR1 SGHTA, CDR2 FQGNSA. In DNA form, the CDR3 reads TGTGCCAGCAGCTTAGTCGGGGGGAATGAGCAGTTCTTC. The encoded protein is CASSLVGGNEQFF.

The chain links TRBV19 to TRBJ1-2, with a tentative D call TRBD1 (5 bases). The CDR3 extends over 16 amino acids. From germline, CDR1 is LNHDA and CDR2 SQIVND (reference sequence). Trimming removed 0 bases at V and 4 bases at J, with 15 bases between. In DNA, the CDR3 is TGTGCCAGTAGTATAGATCAGCAAGGGGTTCGCTATGGCTACACCTTC. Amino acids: CASSIDQQGVRYGYTF.

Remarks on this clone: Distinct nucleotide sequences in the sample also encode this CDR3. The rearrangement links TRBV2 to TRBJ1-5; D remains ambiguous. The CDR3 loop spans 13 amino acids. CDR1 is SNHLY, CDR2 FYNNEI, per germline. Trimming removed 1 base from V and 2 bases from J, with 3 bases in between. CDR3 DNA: TGTGCCAGCAGTGAAGGGGGCAATCAGCCCCAGCATTTT. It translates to CASSEGGNQPQHF. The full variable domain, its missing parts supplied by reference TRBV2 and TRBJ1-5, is EPEVTQTPSHQVTQMGQEVILRCVPISNHLYFYWYRQILGQKVEFLVSFYNNEISEKSEIFDDQFSVERPDGSNFTLKIRSTKLEDSAMYFCASSEGGNQPQHFGDGTRLSIL.

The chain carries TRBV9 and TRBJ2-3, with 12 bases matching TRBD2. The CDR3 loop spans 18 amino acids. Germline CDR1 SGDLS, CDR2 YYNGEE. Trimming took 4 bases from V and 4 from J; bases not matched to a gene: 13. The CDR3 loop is CASSLYPRLAGEADTQYF. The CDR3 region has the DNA TGTGCCAGCAGCCTTTACCCCCGACTAGCGGGAGAGGCAGATACGCAGTATTTT.

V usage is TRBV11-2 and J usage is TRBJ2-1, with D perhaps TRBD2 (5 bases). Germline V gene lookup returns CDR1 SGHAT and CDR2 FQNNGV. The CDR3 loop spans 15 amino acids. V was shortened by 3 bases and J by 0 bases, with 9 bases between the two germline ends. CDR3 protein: CASSLDWSSYNEQFF. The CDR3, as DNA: TGTGCCAGCAGCTTGGACTGGAGCTCCTACAATGAGCAGTTCTTC. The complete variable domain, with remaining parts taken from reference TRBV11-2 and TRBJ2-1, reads EAGVAQSPRYKIIEKRQSVAFWCNPISGHATLYWYQQILGQGPKLLIQFQNNGVVDDSQLPKDRFSAERLKGVDSTLKIQPAKLEDSAVYLCASSLDWSSYNEQFFGPGTRLTVL.

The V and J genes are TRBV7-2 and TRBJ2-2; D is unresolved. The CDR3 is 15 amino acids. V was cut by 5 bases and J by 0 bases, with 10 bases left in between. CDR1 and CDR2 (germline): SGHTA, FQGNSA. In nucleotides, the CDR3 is TGTGCCAGCAGCCTGGACGGAGCGAACACCGGGGAGCTGTTTTTT. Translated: CASSLDGANTGELFF.

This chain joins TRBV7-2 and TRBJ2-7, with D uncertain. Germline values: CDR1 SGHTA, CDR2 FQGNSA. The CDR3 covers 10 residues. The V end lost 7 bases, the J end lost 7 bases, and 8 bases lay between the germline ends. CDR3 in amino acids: CASTPQEQYF. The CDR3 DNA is TGTGCCAGCACCCCCCAAGAGCAGTACTTC.

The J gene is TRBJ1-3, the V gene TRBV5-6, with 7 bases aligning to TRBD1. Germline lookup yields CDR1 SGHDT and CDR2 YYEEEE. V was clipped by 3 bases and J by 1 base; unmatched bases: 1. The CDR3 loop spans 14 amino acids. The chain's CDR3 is CASSWDRSGNTIYF. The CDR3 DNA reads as TGTGCCAGCAGCTGGGACAGATCTGGAAACACCATATATTTT.